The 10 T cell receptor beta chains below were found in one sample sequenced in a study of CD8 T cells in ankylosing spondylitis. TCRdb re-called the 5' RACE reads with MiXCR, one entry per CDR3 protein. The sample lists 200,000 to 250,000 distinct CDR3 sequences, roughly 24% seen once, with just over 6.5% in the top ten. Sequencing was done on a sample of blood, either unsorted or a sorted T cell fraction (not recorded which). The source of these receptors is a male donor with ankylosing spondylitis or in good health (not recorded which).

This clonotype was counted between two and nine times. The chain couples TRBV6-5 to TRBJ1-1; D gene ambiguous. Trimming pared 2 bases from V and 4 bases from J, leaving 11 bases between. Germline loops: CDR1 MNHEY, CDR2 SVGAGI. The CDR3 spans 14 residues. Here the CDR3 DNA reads TGTGCCAGCAGTTACCCCGCACGGGGCACTGAAGCTTTCTTT. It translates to CASSYPARGTEAFF.

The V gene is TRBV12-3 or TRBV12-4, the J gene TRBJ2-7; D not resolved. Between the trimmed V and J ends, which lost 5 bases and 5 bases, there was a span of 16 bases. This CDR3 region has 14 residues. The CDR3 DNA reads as TGTGCCAGCAGTGACGGCCCCCGAGCCCACGAGCAGTACTTC. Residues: CASSDGPRAHEQYF.

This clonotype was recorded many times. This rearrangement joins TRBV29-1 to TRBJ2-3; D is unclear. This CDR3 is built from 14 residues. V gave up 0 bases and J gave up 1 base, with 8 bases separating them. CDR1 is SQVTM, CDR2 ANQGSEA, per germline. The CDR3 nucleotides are TGCAGCGTTGAAGATCGAATGGGCACAGATACGCAGTATTTT. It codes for CSVEDRMGTDTQYF.

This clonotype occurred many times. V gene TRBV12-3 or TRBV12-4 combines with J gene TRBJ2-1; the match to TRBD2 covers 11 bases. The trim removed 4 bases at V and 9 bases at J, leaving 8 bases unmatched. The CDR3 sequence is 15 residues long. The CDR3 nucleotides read TGTGCCAGCAGTTCGGGACTAGCGGAGCGGGGTGAGCAGTTCTTC. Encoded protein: CASSSGLAERGEQFF.

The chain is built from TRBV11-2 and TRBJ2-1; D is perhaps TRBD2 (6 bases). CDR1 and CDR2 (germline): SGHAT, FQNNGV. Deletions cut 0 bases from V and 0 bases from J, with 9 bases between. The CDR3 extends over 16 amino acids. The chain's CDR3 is CASSLERELSYNEQFF. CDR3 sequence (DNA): TGTGCCAGCAGCTTAGAGCGGGAACTCTCCTACAATGAGCAGTTCTTC.

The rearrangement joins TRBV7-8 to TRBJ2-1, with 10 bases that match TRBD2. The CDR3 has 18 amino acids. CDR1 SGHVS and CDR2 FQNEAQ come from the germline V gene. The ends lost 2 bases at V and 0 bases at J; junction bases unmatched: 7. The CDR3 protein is CASSLRGTSDSSYNEQFF. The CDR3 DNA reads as TGTGCCAGCAGCTTAAGAGGGACTAGCGACAGCTCCTACAATGAGCAGTTCTTC. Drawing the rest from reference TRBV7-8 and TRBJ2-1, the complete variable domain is GAGVSQSPRYKVAKRGQDVALRCDPISGHVSLFWYQQALGQGPEFLTYFQNEAQLDKSGLPSDRFFAERPEGSVSTLKIQRTQQEDSAVYLCASSLRGTSDSSYNEQFFGPGTRLTVL.

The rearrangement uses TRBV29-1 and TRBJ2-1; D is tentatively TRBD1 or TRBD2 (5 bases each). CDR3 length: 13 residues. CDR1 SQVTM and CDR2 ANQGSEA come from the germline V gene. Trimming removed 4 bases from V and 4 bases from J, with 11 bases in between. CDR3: CSVAGDQYNEQFF. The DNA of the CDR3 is TGCAGCGTTGCTGGGGACCAATACAATGAGCAGTTCTTC.

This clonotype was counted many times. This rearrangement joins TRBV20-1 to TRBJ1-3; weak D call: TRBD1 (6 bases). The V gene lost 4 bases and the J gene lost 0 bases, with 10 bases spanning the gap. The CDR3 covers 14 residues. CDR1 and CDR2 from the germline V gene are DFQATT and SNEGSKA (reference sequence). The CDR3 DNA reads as TGCAGTGCTACCGGACAGCTCTCTGGAAACACCATATATTTT. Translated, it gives CSATGQLSGNTIYF.

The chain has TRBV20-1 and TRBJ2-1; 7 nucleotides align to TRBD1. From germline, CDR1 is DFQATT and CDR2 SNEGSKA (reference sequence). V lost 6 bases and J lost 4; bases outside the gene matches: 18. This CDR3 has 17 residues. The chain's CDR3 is CSAIGTDFHHFYNEQFF. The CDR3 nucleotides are TGCAGTGCCATCGGGACAGACTTCCATCACTTTTACAATGAGCAGTTCTTC.

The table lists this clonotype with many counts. The CDR3 region has the DNA TGTGCCAGCACCCTCCGATTCCAAGAGACCCAGTACTTC. Its translation: CASTLRFQETQYF. V is TRBV12-3 or TRBV12-4 and J is TRBJ2-5, with D hard to call. The ends were cut back, 7 bases at V and 1 base at J, with 10 bases in the middle. The CDR3 totals 13 residues.